The following is a T cell receptor beta chain sequence with its context. These data come from a study of cytomegalovirus exposure and HLA in healthy donors. This CDR3 spans 13 amino acids. Germline V gives CDR1 SGHRS, CDR2 YFSETQ. Trimming removed 0 bases at V and 5 bases at J, with 9 bases between. PCR used 60 Vbeta primers and 13 Jbeta primers. The table came from immunoSEQ multiplex PCR; TCRdb's copy has only in-frame clones and leaves some out. The table records 150,000 to 200,000 clones, about 80% of them present only once. Sequenced: PBMCs. The gene calls are TRBV5-1 and TRBJ2-7; possibly TRBD2 for D (5 bases). The sequence was obtained from a man between 35 and 55 years old in good health and CMV-seronegative. The CDR3 spells CASSLAASHEQYF. CDR3 bases: TGCGCCAGCAGCTTGGCGGCTAGCCACGAGCAGTACTTC.